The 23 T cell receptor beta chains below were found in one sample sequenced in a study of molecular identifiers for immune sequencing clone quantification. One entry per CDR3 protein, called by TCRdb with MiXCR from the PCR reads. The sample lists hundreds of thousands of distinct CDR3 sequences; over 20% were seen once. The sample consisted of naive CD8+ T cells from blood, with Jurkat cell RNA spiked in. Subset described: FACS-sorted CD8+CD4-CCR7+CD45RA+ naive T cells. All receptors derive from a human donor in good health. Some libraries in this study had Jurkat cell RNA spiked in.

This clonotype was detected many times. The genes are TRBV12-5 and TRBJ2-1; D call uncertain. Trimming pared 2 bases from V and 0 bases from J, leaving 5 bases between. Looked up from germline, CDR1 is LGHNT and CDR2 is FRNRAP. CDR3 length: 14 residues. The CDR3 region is CASGLYSSYNEQFF. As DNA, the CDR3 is TGTGCTAGTGGTTTGTACAGCTCCTACAATGAGCAGTTCTTC.

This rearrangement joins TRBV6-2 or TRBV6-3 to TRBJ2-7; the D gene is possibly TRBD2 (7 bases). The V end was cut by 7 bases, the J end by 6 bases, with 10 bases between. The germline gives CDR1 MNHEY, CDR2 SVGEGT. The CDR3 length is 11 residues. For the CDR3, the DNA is TGTGCCAGCACGGGGGGCTGCGAGCAGTACTTC. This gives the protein CASTGGCEQYF.

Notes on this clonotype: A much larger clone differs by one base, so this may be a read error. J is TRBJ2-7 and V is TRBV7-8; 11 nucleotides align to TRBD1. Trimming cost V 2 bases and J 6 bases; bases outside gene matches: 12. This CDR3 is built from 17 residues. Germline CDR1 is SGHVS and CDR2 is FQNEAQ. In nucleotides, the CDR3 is TGTGCCAGCAGCTTATCTACCCGGACAGGGGGCGAAGCCGAGCAGTACTTC. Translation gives CASSLSTRTGGEAEQYF.

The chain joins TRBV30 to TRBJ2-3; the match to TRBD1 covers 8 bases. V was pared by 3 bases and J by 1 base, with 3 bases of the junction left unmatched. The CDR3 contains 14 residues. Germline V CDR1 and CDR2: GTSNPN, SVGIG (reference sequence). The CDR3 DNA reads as TGTGCCTGGAGCCGGACAGGGCGCACAGATACGCAGTATTTT. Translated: CAWSRTGRTDTQYF.

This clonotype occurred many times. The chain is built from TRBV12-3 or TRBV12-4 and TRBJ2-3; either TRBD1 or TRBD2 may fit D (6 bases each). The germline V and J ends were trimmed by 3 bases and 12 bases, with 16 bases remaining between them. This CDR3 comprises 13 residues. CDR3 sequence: CASSFTGAALQYF. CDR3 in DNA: TGTGCCAGCAGTTTTACGGGGGCGGCCCTACAGTATTTT.

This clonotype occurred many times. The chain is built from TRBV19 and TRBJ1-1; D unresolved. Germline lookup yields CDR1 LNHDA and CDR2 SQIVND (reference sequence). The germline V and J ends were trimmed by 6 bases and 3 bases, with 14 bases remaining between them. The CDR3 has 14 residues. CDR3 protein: CASRRIFGDTEAFF. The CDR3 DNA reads TGTGCCAGTAGGAGGATTTTCGGGGACACTGAAGCTTTCTTT. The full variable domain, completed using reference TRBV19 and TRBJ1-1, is DGGITQSPKYLFRKEGQNVTLSCEQNLNHDAMYWYRQDPGQGLRLIYYSQIVNDFQKGDIAEGYSVSREKKESFPLTVTSAQKNPTAFYLCASRRIFGDTEAFFGQGTRLTVV.

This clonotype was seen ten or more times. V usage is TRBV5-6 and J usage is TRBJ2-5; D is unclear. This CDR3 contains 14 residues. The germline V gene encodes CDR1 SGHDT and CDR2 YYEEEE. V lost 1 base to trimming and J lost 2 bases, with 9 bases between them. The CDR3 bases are TGTGCCAGCAGCTTGACCGGATTTCAAGAGACCCAGTACTTC. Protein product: CASSLTGFQETQYF. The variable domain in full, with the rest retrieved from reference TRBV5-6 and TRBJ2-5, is DAGVTQSPTHLIKTRGQQVTLRCSPKSGHDTVSWYQQALGQGPQFIFQYYEEEERQRGNFPDRFSGHQFPNYSSELNVNALLLGDSALYLCASSLTGFQETQYFGPGTRLLVL.

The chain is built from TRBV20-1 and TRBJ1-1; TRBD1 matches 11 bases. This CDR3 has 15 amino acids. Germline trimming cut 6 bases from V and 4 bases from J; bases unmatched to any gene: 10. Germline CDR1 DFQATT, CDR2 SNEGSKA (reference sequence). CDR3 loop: CSATRDRGASTEAFF. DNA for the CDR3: TGCAGTGCGACCCGGGACAGGGGGGCCAGCACTGAAGCTTTCTTT.

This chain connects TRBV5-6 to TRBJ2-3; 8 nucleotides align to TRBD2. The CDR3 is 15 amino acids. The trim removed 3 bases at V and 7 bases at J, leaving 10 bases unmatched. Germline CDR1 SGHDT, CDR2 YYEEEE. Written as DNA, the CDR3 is TGTGCCAGCAGCTCGAACGGACTAGCCCCAAATACGCAGTATTTT. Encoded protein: CASSSNGLAPNTQYF.

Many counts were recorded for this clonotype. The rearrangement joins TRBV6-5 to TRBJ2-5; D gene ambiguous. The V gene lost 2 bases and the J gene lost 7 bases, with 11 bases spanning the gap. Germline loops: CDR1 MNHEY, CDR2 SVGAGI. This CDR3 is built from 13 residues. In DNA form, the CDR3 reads TGTGCCAGCAGTTACGACTTTTCGGGGACCCAGTACTTC. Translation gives CASSYDFSGTQYF.

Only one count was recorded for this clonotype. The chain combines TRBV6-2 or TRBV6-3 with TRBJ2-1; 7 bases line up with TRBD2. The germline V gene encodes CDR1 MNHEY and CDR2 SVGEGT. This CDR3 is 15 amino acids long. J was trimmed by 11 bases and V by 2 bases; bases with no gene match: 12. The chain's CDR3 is CASSYVWTSRNQQFF. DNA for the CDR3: TGTGCCAGCAGTTACGTTTGGACTAGTAGAAATCAGCAGTTCTTC.

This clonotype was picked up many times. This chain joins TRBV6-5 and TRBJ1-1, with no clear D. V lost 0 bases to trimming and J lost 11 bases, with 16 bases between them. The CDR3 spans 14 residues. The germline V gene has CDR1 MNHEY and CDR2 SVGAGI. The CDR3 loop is CASSYSETDERAFF. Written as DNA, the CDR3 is TGTGCCAGCAGTTACTCCGAGACGGACGAAAGGGCTTTCTTT.

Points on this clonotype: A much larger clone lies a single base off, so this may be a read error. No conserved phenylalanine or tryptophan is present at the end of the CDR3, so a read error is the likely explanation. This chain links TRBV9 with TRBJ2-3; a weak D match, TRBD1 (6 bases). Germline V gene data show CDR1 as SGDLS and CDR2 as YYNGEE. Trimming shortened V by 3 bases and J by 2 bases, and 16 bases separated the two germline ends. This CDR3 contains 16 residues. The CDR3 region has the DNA TGTGCCAGCAGCGAGGGGGTGGGGGCCTCCACAGATACGCAGTATCTT. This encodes CASSEGVGASTDTQYL.

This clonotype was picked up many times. The CDR3 sequence: CASSSGTRGLLDTQYF. The DNA for the CDR3 is TGTGCCAGCAGCTCAGGGACTAGAGGGCTTCTGGATACGCAGTATTTT. The J gene is TRBJ2-3, the V gene TRBV5-6, with 8 bases identical to TRBD2. In germline, CDR1 is SGHDT, CDR2 YYEEEE. The CDR3 runs to 16 residues. V shed 3 bases, J shed 6 bases, and the junction held 12 bases outside the gene matches.

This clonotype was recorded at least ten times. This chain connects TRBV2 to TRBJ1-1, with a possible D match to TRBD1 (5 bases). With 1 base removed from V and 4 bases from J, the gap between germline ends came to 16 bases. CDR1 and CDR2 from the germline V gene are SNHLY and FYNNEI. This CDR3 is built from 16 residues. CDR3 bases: TGTGCCAGCAGTGAAGGTATACAGGCGAGTGGCACTGAAGCTTTCTTT. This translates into CASSEGIQASGTEAFF.

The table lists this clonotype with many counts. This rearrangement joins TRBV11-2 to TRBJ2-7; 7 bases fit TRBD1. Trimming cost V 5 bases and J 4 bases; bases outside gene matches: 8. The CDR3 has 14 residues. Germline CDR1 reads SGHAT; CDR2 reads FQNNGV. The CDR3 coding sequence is TGTGCCAGCAGCGCGGGCCAACAGGGGTACGAGCAGTACTTC. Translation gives CASSAGQQGYEQYF.

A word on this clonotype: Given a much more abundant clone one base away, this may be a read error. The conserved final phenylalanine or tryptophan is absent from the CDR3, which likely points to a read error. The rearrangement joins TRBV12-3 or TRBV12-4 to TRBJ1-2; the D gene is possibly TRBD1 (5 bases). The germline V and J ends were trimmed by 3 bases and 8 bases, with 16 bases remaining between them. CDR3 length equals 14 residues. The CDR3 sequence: CASSFQGLKGGYTL. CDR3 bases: TGTGCCAGCAGTTTCCAGGGCCTAAAGGGCGGCTACACCCTC.

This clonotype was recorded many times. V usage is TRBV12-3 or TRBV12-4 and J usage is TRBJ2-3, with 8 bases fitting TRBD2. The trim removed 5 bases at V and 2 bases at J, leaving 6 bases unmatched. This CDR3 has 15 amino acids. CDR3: CASSVRGGFTDTQYF. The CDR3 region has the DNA TGTGCCAGCAGTGTCCGGGGGGGATTCACAGATACGCAGTATTTT.

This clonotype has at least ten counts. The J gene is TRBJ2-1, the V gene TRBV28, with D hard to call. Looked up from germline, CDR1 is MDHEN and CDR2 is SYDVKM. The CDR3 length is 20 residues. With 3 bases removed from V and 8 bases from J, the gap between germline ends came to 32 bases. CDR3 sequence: CASSFRSSAGAYIFEDEQFF. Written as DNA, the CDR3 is TGTGCCAGCAGTTTTAGGAGTTCGGCAGGAGCCTACATTTTCGAGGATGAGCAGTTCTTC.

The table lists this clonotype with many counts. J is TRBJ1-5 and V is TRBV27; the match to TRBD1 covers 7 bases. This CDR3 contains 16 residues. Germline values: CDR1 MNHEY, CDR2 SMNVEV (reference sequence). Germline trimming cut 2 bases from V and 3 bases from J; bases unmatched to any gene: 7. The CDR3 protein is CASSLGTGVVNQPQHF. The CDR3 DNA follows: TGTGCCAGCAGTTTAGGTACAGGGGTGGTCAATCAGCCCCAGCATTTT.

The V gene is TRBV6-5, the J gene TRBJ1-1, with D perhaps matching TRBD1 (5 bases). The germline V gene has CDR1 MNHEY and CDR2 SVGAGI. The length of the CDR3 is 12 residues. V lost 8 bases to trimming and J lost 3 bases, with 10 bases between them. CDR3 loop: CASLGAYTEAFF. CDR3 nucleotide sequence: TGTGCCAGCCTCGGGGCCTACACTGAAGCTTTCTTT.

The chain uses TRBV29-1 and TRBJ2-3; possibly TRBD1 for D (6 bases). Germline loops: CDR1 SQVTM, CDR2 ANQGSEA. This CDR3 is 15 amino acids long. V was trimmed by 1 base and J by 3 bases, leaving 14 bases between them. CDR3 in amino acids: CSVEGTEPSTDTQYF. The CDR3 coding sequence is TGCAGCGTTGAAGGGACAGAACCCTCTACAGATACGCAGTATTTT.

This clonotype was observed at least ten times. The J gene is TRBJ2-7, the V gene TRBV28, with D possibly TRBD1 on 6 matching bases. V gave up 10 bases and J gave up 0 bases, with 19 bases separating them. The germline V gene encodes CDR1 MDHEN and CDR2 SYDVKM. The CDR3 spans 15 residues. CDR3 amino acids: CATGRPGQSSYEQYF. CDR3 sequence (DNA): TGTGCCACCGGAAGACCGGGACAAAGCTCCTACGAGCAGTACTTC.